One and the same sample provided the 5 T cell receptor beta chains below, sequenced in a study of PD-1 blockade in mismatch repair-deficient tumors. Profiled with immunoSEQ multiplex PCR; TCRdb holds only in-frame clones, not every one. The sample holds 90,000 to 130,000 clones; around three quarters are singletons and the top ten take less than 5.5%. The source was peripheral blood, collected 60 weeks after starting pembrolizumab. These TCRs come from an adult with mismatch repair-deficient cancer.

The chain carries TRBV25-1 and TRBJ2-1; D possibly corresponds to TRBD2 (6 bases). This CDR3 comprises 16 residues. Germline values: CDR1 MGHDK, CDR2 SYGVNS. The V and J ends lost 2 bases and 10 bases respectively, with 21 bases between them. CDR3 in DNA: TGTGCCAGCAGTGAAAGGGGTAGCGGTCTGTCGGGGGAGCAGTTCTTC. This sequence encodes CASSERGSGLSGEQFF.

DNA for the CDR3: TGTGCCAGCAGCTTAGCCAGCGGGAGAAGGTCCTACAATGAGCAGTTCTTC. Amino acids: CASSLASGRRSYNEQFF. The chain links TRBV13 to TRBJ2-1; TRBD2 matches 8 bases. Germline CDR1 PRHDT, CDR2 FYEKMQ (reference sequence). Germline trimming cut 1 base from V and 1 base from J; bases unmatched to any gene: 6. There are 17 residues in the CDR3.

This sequence joins TRBV7-9 and TRBJ1-1; D not certain. V dropped 6 bases and J dropped 0 bases, with 8 bases sitting between them. The CDR3 length is 13 residues. Germline CDR1 and CDR2: SEHNR and FQNEAQ (reference sequence). CDR3 sequence: CASSPDLNTEAFF. The CDR3 nucleotides read TGTGCCAGCAGTCCAGATCTGAACACTGAAGCTTTCTTT.

V and J are TRBV5-1 and TRBJ1-1; D is ambiguous. Deletions cut 0 bases from V and 1 base from J, with 10 bases between. The CDR3 has 15 residues. Germline V gene lookup returns CDR1 SGHRS and CDR2 YFSETQ. DNA of the CDR3: TGCGCCAGCAGCTTGGGGGCGGTTGGGAACACTGAAGCTTTCTTT. It codes for CASSLGAVGNTEAFF.

The chain couples TRBV5-8 to TRBJ2-2, with TRBD2 matching over 10 bases. The germline V gene encodes CDR1 SGHTS and CDR2 YDEGEE. This CDR3 contains 17 residues. V lost 1 base to trimming and J lost 2 bases; unmatched junction nucleotides: 5. The DNA of the CDR3 is TGTGCCAGCAGCTTGCCACTAGCGGGACTTAACACCGGGGAGCTGTTTTTT. This translates into CASSLPLAGLNTGELFF.